The 20 T cell receptor beta chains listed next were all sequenced from one sample in a study of low-dose radiotherapy and immunotherapy resistance in tumors. Time point given: after trial treatment. Indicated treatment: LDRT plus nivolumab, ipilimumab, low-dose cyclophosphamide and aspirin (RACIN trial). Alpha and beta chains were covered, as first-strand cDNA relied on TRAV- and TRBV-specific primers. Both a constant-region primer and a V-primer adapter served to amplify TCRs across 15 to 25 PCR cycles. TCRdb reprocessed the reads with MiXCR, giving one entry per CDR3 protein. The sample holds about 60,000 distinct CDR3 sequences, 20% to 25% seen once. The sequencing here drew on PBMCs, taken after low-dose radiotherapy plus immunotherapy. These receptors all come from a male donor with prostate cancer.

In the case of this clonotype: It is likely a read error: a sequence one base away is far more abundant. The chain couples TRBV6-2 or TRBV6-3 to TRBJ2-1; 11 bases are shared with TRBD2. The J segment lost 9 bases and the V segment lost 0 bases, leaving 16 bases of the junction unmatched. The CDR3 loop spans 19 amino acids. The germline gives CDR1 MNHEY, CDR2 SVGEGT. CDR3: CASSYSPTKVAGGPIEQFF. The DNA for the CDR3 is TGTGCCAGCAGTTACTCGCCGACGAAGGTAGCGGGAGGGCCGATTGAGCAGTTCTTC.

Ten or more counts support this clonotype. V gene TRBV28 combines with J gene TRBJ2-5; TRBD2 matches 12 bases. Germline V lookup: CDR1 MDHEN, CDR2 SYDVKM. The CDR3 extends over 16 amino acids. V trimming: 5 bases; J trimming: 5 bases; junction bases outside the gene matches: 9. CDR3 coding DNA: TGTGCCAGCAGTCACCTACTAGCGGGAGGTGGCGAGACCCAGTACTTC. Translating it yields CASSHLLAGGGETQYF.

The rearrangement uses TRBV5-1 and TRBJ2-5; the match to TRBD2 covers 11 bases. V shed 0 bases and J 3 bases; nucleotides not matched to a gene: 10. The CDR3 consists of 18 residues. Germline assignment: CDR1 SGHRS and CDR2 YFSETQ. CDR3 coding DNA: TGCGCCAGCAGCTTGGTCCCGGGACTAGCGGCGACGAAAGAGACCCAGTACTTC. Translation: CASSLVPGLAATKETQYF.

This clonotype was recorded many times. The chain employs TRBV19 and TRBJ1-6; 8 bases are shared with TRBD1. The germline CDR1 and CDR2 sequences are LNHDA and SQIVND (reference sequence). V lost 7 bases, J lost 4 bases, and 12 bases stayed unmatched. The CDR3 contains 17 residues. The CDR3 loop reads CASTGQAWDYYNSPLHF. The CDR3 DNA is TGTGCCAGTACGGGACAGGCGTGGGACTATTATAATTCACCCCTCCACTTT.

The V and J genes are TRBV20-1 and TRBJ2-5; D gene ambiguous. Germline lookup yields CDR1 DFQATT and CDR2 SNEGSKA (reference sequence). V lost 5 bases and J lost 3, with 16 bases in between. The CDR3 totals 14 residues. The CDR3 DNA reads as TGCAGTGCTCTTAGCCCGGGTACGGAAGAGACCCAGTACTTC. Translation: CSALSPGTEETQYF.

Many counts were recorded for this clonotype. V is TRBV19 and J is TRBJ2-1, with D possibly being TRBD1 (6 bases). CDR3 length: 16 amino acids. The germline V and J ends were trimmed by 4 bases and 0 bases, with 13 bases remaining between them. Germline loops: CDR1 LNHDA, CDR2 SQIVND (reference sequence). The CDR3 region is CASSKYTGRSYNEQFF. Written as DNA, the CDR3 is TGTGCCAGTAGTAAATATACAGGGCGCTCCTACAATGAGCAGTTCTTC.

The rearrangement uses TRBV11-3 and TRBJ2-3, with TRBD2 matching 8 bases. Trimming at V came to 4 bases and at J to 5 bases, leaving 8 bases not matched to a gene. The CDR3 sequence is 15 residues long. Germline CDR1 is SGHNT and CDR2 is YENEEA. CDR3 sequence (DNA): TGTGCCAGCAGCTCCCCGGGGGGGCCCTTAGATACGCAGTATTTT. It encodes CASSSPGGPLDTQYF.

This clonotype was seen repeatedly, ten times or more. The chain's CDR3 is CASSQAGQPQHF. For the CDR3, the DNA is TGTGCCAGCAGCCAAGCTGGTCAGCCCCAGCATTTT. The V call is TRBV3-1, the J call TRBJ1-5; D gene uncertain. The CDR3 totals 12 residues. V was shortened by 1 base and J by 6 bases, with 4 bases between the two germline ends. The germline gives CDR1 LGHDT, CDR2 YNNKEL (reference sequence). Variable domain in full (rest from reference TRBV3-1 and TRBJ1-5): DTAVSQTPKYLVTQMGNDKSIKCEQNLGHDTMYWYKQDSKKFLKIMFSYNNKELIINETVPNRFSPKSPDKAHLNLHINSLELGDSAVYFCASSQAGQPQHFGDGTRLSIL.

This clonotype was seen repeatedly, ten times or more. The gene calls are TRBV20-1 and TRBJ2-3; TRBD2 is a possible D gene (6 bases). V lost 1 base and J 0 bases, leaving 11 bases between the germline ends. This CDR3 region has 15 residues. Germline CDR1 is DFQATT and CDR2 is SNEGSKA (reference sequence). CDR3 in DNA: TGCAGTGCTAGAGGCGGCGCGGGGAGCACAGATACGCAGTATTTT. The encoded protein is CSARGGAGSTDTQYF.

This clonotype showed up many times. V is TRBV6-6 and J is TRBJ2-7; 9 bases align to TRBD2. Germline trimming cut 0 bases from V and 4 bases from J; bases unmatched to any gene: 7. From germline, CDR1 is MNHNY and CDR2 SVGAGI (reference sequence). The CDR3 is 16 amino acids. This CDR3 is CASSYSLSGRVYEQYF. The CDR3, as DNA: TGTGCCAGCAGTTACTCCCTTAGCGGGAGAGTGTACGAGCAGTACTTC.

In its sample, this clonotype was seen many times. The chain combines TRBV7-6 with TRBJ2-1; 11 bases map to TRBD2. The CDR3 has 18 amino acids. V trimming: 5 bases; J trimming: 0 bases; junction bases outside the gene matches: 9. CDR1 and CDR2 (germline): SGHVS, FNYEAQ. The CDR3 DNA reads as TGTGCCAGCAGCCCCGCCACGGGACTAGCGGACTCCTACAATGAGCAGTTCTTC. Translation gives CASSPATGLADSYNEQFF. Full variable domain (missing parts from reference TRBV7-6 and TRBJ2-1): GAGVSQSPRYKVTKRGQDVALRCDPISGHVSLYWYRQALGQGPEFLTYFNYEAQQDKSGLPNDRFSAERPEGSISTLTIQRTEQRDSAMYRCASSPATGLADSYNEQFFGPGTRLTVL.

This clonotype was seen many times. The rearrangement links TRBV28 to TRBJ2-1; 11 nucleotides align to TRBD2. V shed 7 bases, J shed 7 bases, and the junction held 9 bases outside the gene matches. CDR1 and CDR2 (germline): MDHEN, SYDVKM. This CDR3 comprises 15 residues. This CDR3 reads CASTRSGRAGNEQFF. In DNA, the CDR3 is TGTGCCAGCACCCGTAGCGGGAGGGCCGGTAATGAGCAGTTCTTC.

This clonotype was seen repeatedly, ten times or more. The chain recombines TRBV6-6 with TRBJ1-1; D call uncertain. The CDR3 extends over 15 amino acids. Per germline, CDR1 MNHNY and CDR2 SVGAGI (reference sequence). Between the trimmed V and J ends, which lost 0 bases and 1 base, there was a span of 9 bases. The CDR3 DNA reads TGTGCCAGCAGTTACTCGAAGTACGGGAACACTGAAGCTTTCTTT. Protein: CASSYSKYGNTEAFF.

Turning to this clonotype: The likely explanation is a read error, given a far larger clone one base away. V gene TRBV6-1 combines with J gene TRBJ2-7; perhaps TRBD2 as D (5 bases). CDR3 length: 13 amino acids. Trimming left V 4 bases short and J 7 bases short, with 14 bases between. CDR1 and CDR2 from the germline V gene are MNHNS and SASEGT. The CDR3 bases are TGTGCCAGCAGTGCTACTAGTCTTAATGAGCAGTACTTC. Translated, it gives CASSATSLNEQYF.

This clonotype showed up many times. The V gene is TRBV4-3, the J gene TRBJ2-7, with no clear D. V lost 1 base and J lost 2, with 12 bases in between. Germline V CDR1 and CDR2: LGHNA, YSLEER. The CDR3 totals 15 residues. The CDR3 here is CASSQGWTHTYEQYF. CDR3 coding DNA: TGCGCCAGCAGCCAAGGCTGGACGCATACCTACGAGCAGTACTTC.

This clonotype has at least ten counts. The genes are TRBV3-1 and TRBJ1-1, with D possibly being TRBD1 (5 bases). V was trimmed by 1 base and J by 0 bases, leaving 9 bases between them. This CDR3 is 15 amino acids long. In germline, CDR1 is LGHDT, CDR2 YNNKEL (reference sequence). For the CDR3, the DNA is TGTGCCAGCAGCCAAGCCGCGGGGCTGAACACTGAAGCTTTCTTT. Amino acids: CASSQAAGLNTEAFF.

Concerning this clonotype: A much larger clone differs from this one at a single base, so this may be a read error. The chain joins TRBV7-7 to TRBJ2-7, with 8 positions matching TRBD1. CDR3 size: 14 residues. CDR1 is SSHAT and CDR2 is FNYEAQ in the germline V gene (reference sequence). CDR3 nucleotide sequence: TGTGTTAGCAGCCCTGCGGGACAGGCAGCCGAGCAGTACTTC. Amino acid sequence: CVSSPAGQAAEQYF.

The sample holds many counts of this clonotype. This rearrangement joins TRBV25-1 to TRBJ2-2; D gene uncertain. With 8 bases removed from V and 3 bases from J, the gap between germline ends came to 7 bases. Germline V gives CDR1 MGHDK, CDR2 SYGVNS. There are 12 residues in the CDR3. The CDR3 loop is CASAMYTGELFF. CDR3 coding DNA: TGTGCCAGCGCGATGTACACCGGGGAGCTGTTTTTT.

This clonotype has ten or more counts. The chain carries TRBV12-3 or TRBV12-4 and TRBJ2-7; D is ambiguous. V was trimmed by 1 base and J by 2 bases, leaving 6 bases between them. This CDR3 is 13 amino acids long. CDR3 residues: CASSLGAAYEQYF. DNA of the CDR3: TGTGCCAGCAGTTTAGGGGCAGCCTACGAGCAGTACTTC.

The V and J genes are TRBV7-6 and TRBJ2-3; D may be TRBD1 or TRBD2 (5 bases each). Germline values: CDR1 SGHVS, CDR2 FNYEAQ. CDR3 length: 13 amino acids. V shed 1 base and J shed 9 bases, with 11 bases lying between them. The CDR3 protein is CASSLGRGPTQYF. The DNA for the CDR3 is TGTGCCAGCAGCTTAGGTCGGGGCCCAACGCAGTATTTT.